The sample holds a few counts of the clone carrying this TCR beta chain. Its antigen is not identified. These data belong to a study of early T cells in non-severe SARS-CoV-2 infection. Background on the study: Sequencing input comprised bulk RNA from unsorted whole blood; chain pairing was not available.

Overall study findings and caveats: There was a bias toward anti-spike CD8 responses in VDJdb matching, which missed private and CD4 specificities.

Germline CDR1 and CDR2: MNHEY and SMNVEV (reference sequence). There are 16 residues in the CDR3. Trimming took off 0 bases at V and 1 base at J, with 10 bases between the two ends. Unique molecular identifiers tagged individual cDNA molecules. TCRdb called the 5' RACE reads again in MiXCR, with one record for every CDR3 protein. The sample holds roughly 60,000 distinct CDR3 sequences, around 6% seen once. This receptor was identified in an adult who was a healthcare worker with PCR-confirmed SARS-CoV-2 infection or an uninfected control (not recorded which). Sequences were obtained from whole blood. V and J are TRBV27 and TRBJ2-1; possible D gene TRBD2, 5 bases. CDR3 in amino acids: CASSLSWRTSYNEQFF. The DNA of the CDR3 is TGTGCCAGCAGTTTATCGTGGCGGACTTCCTACAATGAGCAGTTCTTC.